This T cell receptor (beta chain) was observed in a study of blood T cell repertoires in COVID-19. The assay was immunoSEQ multiplex PCR, and TCRdb's table has in-frame clones only and misses some. The sample records approximately 240,000 clones, around four fifths being singletons. The material sequenced was peripheral blood. The receptor was derived from an older woman with active or convalescent COVID-19.

CDR3 DNA: TGTGCCAGCAGCCCGGGCGGGGGATCCAACTATGGCTACACCTTC. This encodes CASSPGGGSNYGYTF. This sequence joins TRBV4-2 and TRBJ1-2, with D possibly TRBD1 on 5 matching bases. CDR1 is LGHNA, CDR2 YNFKEQ, per germline. The CDR3 loop spans 15 amino acids. V was trimmed by 4 bases and J by 2 bases, leaving 14 bases between them.